This T cell receptor (beta chain) was observed in a study of vaccination effects on CD4 cells after COVID-19. Across the study: Some 2 million PBMC were placed in each well, which was supplemented with about 10 IU/ml IL-2 and around 10 ug/ml peptides. Findings and caveats of the study: There were few convalescent patients in the study and no early post-infection timepoints.

This clone was counted between two and nine times. Antigen: not known. Here immunoSEQ multiplex PCR was the method, and the copy in TCRdb shows in-frame clones only, minus some. The sample holds around 62,000 clones, 74% seen once. It was after roughly 11 days of culture that CD4+ T cells were isolated. Every participant took two doses of the BNT162b2 or mRNA-1273 vaccine. In the vaccine recipients, nucleocapsid antibodies were negative and there was no prior SARS-CoV-2 infection. Fresh IL-2-containing medium replaced half the medium on days 3 and 7. V shed 3 bases and J 2 bases; nucleotides not matched to a gene: 4. CDR1 and CDR2 (germline): KGHSH, LQKENI. The CDR3 has 15 residues.

The sequences come from CD4+ T cells from PBMCs cultured without peptide, collected after COVID-19 vaccination. The V call is TRBV18, the J call TRBJ1-3; 7 bases map to TRBD1. This TCR derives from a human donor who received a COVID-19 vaccine. The chain's CDR3 is CASSPRQGAGNTIYF. The CDR3 bases are TGTGCCAGCTCACCGAGACAGGGCGCTGGAAACACCATATATTTT.